This T cell receptor (beta chain) is drawn from a study of cytomegalovirus exposure and HLA in healthy donors. Study summary: There were more than 350 genotyped donors. Of these, 81% fell in the genetic ancestry cluster associated with self-reported Caucasian donors.

13 Jbeta primers and 60 Vbeta primers were used for the PCR. Produced via immunoSEQ multiplex PCR; TCRdb's table is partial and in-frame only. The sample includes roughly 130,000 clones, over 70% seen only once; the top ten take around 2.5%. Concerning this clone: Its antigen remains unknown.

Findings and limits, study-wide: For cytomegalovirus status, the classifier reportedly gave diagnoses with high specificity and sensitivity. Apparent HLA restriction characterized most CMV-associated TCR beta chains in a later analysis. A later analysis linked a missense variant in DCLRE1C to the trimming of TCR beta V and J genes.

The CDR3 contains 16 residues. After removal of 4 bases from V and 4 bases from J, the junction contained 9 bases not matched to a gene. CDR1 and CDR2 from the germline V gene are SGHVS and FNYEAQ. This receptor was taken from a woman aged 55-70 years in good health and CMV-seropositive. V gene TRBV7-6 combines with J gene TRBJ2-5; 10 bases are a match to TRBD1. Sequenced material: PBMCs. This chain's CDR3 is CASSSYADRGAETQYF. For the CDR3, the DNA is TGTGCCAGCAGCTCCTATGCGGACAGGGGGGCAGAGACCCAGTACTTC. The complete variable domain, with remaining parts taken from reference TRBV7-6 and TRBJ2-5, reads GAGVSQSPRYKVTKRGQDVALRCDPISGHVSLYWYRQALGQGPEFLTYFNYEAQQDKSGLPNDRFSAERPEGSISTLTIQRTEQRDSAMYRCASSSYADRGAETQYFGPGTRLLVL.